This record covers a single T cell receptor beta chain. The sample comes from a study of blood T cell repertoires in COVID-19. This CDR3 has 19 amino acids. Participant ages covered about 18 to 89 years across 20 to 25 US areas. Participants reported their clinical history, and cohort assignment relied on those reports. Individuals in the exposed group had encountered a COVID-19 case within 2 weeks preceding study entry. Sequencing used immunoSEQ multiplex PCR; TCRdb keeps in-frame clones, though not all of them. This table has 280,000 or so clones, 85% to 90% appearing once. The sample consisted of PBMCs or T cells enriched from blood (not recorded which). This TCR was recovered from a woman aged 45-65 years who had been exposed to COVID-19. The chain employs TRBV21-1 and TRBJ1-5. TRBV21-1 is given as a pseudogene. CDR3 sequence: CASSKGGRSLYGSNQPQHF. The CDR3 nucleotides read TGTGCCAGCAGCAAAGGTGGAAGGTCCCTATACGGGAGCAATCAGCCCCAGCATTTT.